This T cell receptor beta chain is drawn from a study of cytomegalovirus exposure and HLA in healthy donors. The CDR3 spans 14 residues. V was pared by 5 bases and J by 5 bases, with 15 bases between. Germline V gene data show CDR1 as LNHDA and CDR2 as SQIVND (reference sequence). Researchers ran the PCR with 60 Vbeta and 13 Jbeta primers. The data were produced by immunoSEQ multiplex PCR, yet TCRdb's version contains in-frame clones alone and is incomplete. The sample records approximately 110,000 clones, roughly three quarters being singletons. The sample taken for sequencing was PBMCs. This TCR came from a male donor in good health and CMV-seronegative. J is TRBJ1-1 and V is TRBV19, with unresolved D. The CDR3 sequence: CASSPPSGPTEAFF. In DNA form, the CDR3 reads TGTGCCAGTAGTCCCCCCAGCGGGCCAACTGAAGCTTTCTTT.